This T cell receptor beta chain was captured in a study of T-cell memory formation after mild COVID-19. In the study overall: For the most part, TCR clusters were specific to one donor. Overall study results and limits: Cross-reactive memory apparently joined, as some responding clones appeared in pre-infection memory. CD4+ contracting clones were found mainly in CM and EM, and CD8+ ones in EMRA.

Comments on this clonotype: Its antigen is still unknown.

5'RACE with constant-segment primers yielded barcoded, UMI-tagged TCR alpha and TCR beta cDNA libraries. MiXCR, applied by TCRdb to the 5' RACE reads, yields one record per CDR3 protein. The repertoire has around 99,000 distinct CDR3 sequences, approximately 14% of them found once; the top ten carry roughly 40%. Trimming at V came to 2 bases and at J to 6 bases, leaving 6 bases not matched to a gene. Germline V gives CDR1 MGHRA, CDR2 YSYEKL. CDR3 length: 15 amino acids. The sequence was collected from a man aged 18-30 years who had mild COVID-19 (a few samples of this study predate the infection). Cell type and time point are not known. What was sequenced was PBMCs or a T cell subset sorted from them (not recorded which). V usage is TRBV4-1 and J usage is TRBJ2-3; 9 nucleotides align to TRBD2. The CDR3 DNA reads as TGCGCCAGCAGCCAAACGCGGGGGGGCCTGGATACGCAGTATTTT. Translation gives CASSQTRGGLDTQYF.